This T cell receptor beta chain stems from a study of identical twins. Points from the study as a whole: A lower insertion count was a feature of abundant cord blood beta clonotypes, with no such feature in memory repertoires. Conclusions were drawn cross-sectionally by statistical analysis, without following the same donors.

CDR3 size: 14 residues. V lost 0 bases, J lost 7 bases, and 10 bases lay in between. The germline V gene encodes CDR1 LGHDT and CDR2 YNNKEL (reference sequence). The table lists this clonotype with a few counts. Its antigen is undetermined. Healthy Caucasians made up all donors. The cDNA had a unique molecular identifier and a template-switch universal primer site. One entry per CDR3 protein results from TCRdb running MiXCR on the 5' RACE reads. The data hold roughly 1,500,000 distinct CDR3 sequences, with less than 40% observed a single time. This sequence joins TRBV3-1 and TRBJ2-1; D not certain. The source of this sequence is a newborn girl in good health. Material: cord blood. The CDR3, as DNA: TGTGCCAGCAGCCAAGATAGTCTCCAGAATGAGCAGTTCTTC. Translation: CASSQDSLQNEQFF.